This T cell receptor (beta chain) emerged from a study of T-cell memory formation after mild COVID-19. Whole-study context: TCR clusters showed largely donor specificity. The study's findings and limits: While clones contracting from day 15 to 85 were balanced between CD4 and CD8, later expanders leaned CD4+. Researchers report contracting CD4+ clones mostly in CM and EM, with CD8+ clones in EMRA.

5'RACE, which relied on constant-segment primers, yielded TCR alpha and TCR beta cDNA libraries carrying sample barcodes and UMIs. TCRdb used MiXCR to reprocess the 5' RACE reads, holding one entry per CDR3 protein. The table includes over 250,000 distinct CDR3 sequences, approximately 15% detected once. This CDR3 region has 14 residues. V was pared by 2 bases and J by 5 bases, with 12 bases between. The germline CDR1 and CDR2 sequences are MDHEN and SYDVKM. In regard to this clonotype: As yet, its antigen is unknown.

This clonotype was obtained from a man aged 18-30 years who had mild COVID-19 (a few samples of this study predate the infection). Cell type and time point are not known. The sequenced material came from PBMCs or a T cell subset sorted from them (not recorded which). J is TRBJ2-5 and V is TRBV28; TRBD1 is a possible D gene (6 bases). CDR3 sequence: CASSLPQGFETQYF. As DNA, the CDR3 is TGTGCCAGCAGTTTACCACAGGGTTTTGAGACCCAGTACTTC.